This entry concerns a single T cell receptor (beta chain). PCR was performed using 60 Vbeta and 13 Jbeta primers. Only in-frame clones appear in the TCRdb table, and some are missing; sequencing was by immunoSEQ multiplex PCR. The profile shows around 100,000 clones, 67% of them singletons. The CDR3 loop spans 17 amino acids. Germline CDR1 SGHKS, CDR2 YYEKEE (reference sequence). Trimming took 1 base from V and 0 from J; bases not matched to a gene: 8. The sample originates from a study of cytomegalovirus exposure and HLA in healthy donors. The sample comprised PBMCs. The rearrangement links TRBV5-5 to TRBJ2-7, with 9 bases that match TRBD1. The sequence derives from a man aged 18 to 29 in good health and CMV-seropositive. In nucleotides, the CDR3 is TGTGCCAGCAGCTTGAGGGACAGGGCGTTCTTCTCCTACGAGCAGTACTTC. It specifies CASSLRDRAFFSYEQYF.